This is a list of T cell receptor beta chains from one sample in a study of blood T cell repertoires in COVID-19. Using immunoSEQ multiplex PCR, the repertoire was profiled, and TCRdb retains in-frame clones only, with some absent. The data contain some 90,000 clones, around 89% of them seen just once; the ten biggest clones take up 8.5% to 10%. The source material was peripheral blood. These receptors all stem from a man over 45 with acute or convalescent COVID-19. Both conserved end residues are part of each CDR3. Fields, in order: J gene, V gene, D gene, clone size, CDR3 DNA, CDR3 protein. The D gene is left open where the match is weak. Only some rows state a clone size, as once, few, many or a class for expanded clones.

j_gene: TRBJ1-2
v_gene: TRBV5-1
d_gene: TRBD1
abundance: once
CDR3nt: TGCGCCAGCAGCCCCGCCGGGACAGTTTATGGCTACACCTTC
CDR3aa: CASSPAGTVYGYTF

j_gene: TRBJ1-4
v_gene: TRBV7-9
d_gene: .
abundance: once
CDR3nt: TGTGCCAGCAGCTCGTTCCTACAGGGCGCAAAACTGTTTTTT
CDR3aa: CASSSFLQGAKLFF

j_gene: TRBJ1-4
v_gene: TRBV19
d_gene: .
abundance: .
CDR3nt: TGTGCCAGTGGGGGGACCGTTACTAATGAAAAACTGTTTTTT
CDR3aa: CASGGTVTNEKLFF

j_gene: TRBJ2-7
v_gene: TRBV11-2
d_gene: .
abundance: .
CDR3nt: TGTGCCAGCAGCTCGACACGCTACGAGCAGTACTTC
CDR3aa: CASSSTRYEQYF

j_gene: TRBJ1-1
v_gene: TRBV15
d_gene: .
abundance: once
CDR3nt: TGTGCCACCAGCAGAGGGGGTCTGGGCCAGGGGAAAGCTTTCTTT
CDR3aa: CATSRGGLGQGKAFF

j_gene: TRBJ2-3
v_gene: TRBV5-4
d_gene: TRBD2
abundance: .
CDR3nt: TGTGCCAGCAGCCATAGCGGGGGGCAGGGCACAGATACGCAGTATTTT
CDR3aa: CASSHSGGQGTDTQYF

j_gene: TRBJ1-2
v_gene: TRBV29-1
d_gene: .
abundance: .
CDR3nt: TGCAGCGTTGAGGGACTCCTCTCCTATGGCTACACCTTC
CDR3aa: CSVEGLLSYGYTF

j_gene: TRBJ2-3
v_gene: TRBV11-3
d_gene: TRBD2
abundance: .
CDR3nt: TGTGCCAGCAGCTCGGGACTAGCGGGGAGCACAGATACGCAGTATTTT
CDR3aa: CASSSGLAGSTDTQYF

j_gene: TRBJ1-4
v_gene: TRBV4-1
d_gene: TRBD1
abundance: .
CDR3nt: TGCGCCAGCAGCCAGGAAACGACAGGGGGTTTAACCACCCTTTATTTT
CDR3aa: CASSQETTGGLTTLYF

j_gene: TRBJ2-2
v_gene: TRBV5-1
d_gene: TRBD1
abundance: .
CDR3nt: TGCGCCAGCAGCACCGGACAGGATTTAAACACCGGGGAGCTGTTTTTT
CDR3aa: CASSTGQDLNTGELFF

j_gene: TRBJ1-6
v_gene: TRBV5-1
d_gene: .
abundance: .
CDR3nt: TGCGCCAGCAGGGACACCAGCAATAATTCACCCCTCCACTTT
CDR3aa: CASRDTSNNSPLHF

j_gene: TRBJ1-1
v_gene: TRBV28
d_gene: .
abundance: .
CDR3nt: TGTGCCAGCAGCCTAAACAGAAACACTGAAGCTTTCTTT
CDR3aa: CASSLNRNTEAFF

j_gene: TRBJ2-2
v_gene: TRBV9
d_gene: TRBD2
abundance: .
CDR3nt: TGTGCCAGCAGCCGGGATCCGGGGGGGCAGAACACCGGGGAGCTGTTTTTT
CDR3aa: CASSRDPGGQNTGELFF